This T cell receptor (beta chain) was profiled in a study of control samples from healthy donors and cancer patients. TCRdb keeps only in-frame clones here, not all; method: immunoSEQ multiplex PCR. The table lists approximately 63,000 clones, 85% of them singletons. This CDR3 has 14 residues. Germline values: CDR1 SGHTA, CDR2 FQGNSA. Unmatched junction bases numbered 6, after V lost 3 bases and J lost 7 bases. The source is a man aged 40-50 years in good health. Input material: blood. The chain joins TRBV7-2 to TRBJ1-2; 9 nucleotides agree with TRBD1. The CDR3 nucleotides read TGTGCCAGCAGCTTGGACAGGGGCCCCCTTGGCTACACCTTC. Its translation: CASSLDRGPLGYTF.